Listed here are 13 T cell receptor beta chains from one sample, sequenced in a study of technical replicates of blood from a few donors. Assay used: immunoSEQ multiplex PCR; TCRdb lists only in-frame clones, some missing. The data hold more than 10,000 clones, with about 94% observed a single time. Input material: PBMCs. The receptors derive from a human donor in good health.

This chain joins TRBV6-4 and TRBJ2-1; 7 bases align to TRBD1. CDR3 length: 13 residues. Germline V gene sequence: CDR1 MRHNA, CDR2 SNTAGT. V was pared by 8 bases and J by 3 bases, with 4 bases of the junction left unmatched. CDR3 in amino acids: CASSWDSYNEQFF. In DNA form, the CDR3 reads TGTGCCAGCTCCTGGGACAGCTACAATGAGCAGTTCTTC.

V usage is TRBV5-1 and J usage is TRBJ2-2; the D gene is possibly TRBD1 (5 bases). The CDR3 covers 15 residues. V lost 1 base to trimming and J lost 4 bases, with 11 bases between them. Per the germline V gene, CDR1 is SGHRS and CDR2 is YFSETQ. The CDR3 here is CASSLPRAGTGELFF. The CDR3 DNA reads TGCGCCAGCAGCTTGCCCAGGGCCGGCACCGGGGAGCTGTTTTTT.

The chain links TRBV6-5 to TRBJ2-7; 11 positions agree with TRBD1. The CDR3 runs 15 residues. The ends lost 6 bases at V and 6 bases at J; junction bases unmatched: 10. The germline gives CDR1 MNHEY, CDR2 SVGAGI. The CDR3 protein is CASRLDTGTGGEQYF. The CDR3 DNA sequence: TGTGCCAGCAGGCTGGACACCGGGACAGGGGGCGAGCAGTACTTC.

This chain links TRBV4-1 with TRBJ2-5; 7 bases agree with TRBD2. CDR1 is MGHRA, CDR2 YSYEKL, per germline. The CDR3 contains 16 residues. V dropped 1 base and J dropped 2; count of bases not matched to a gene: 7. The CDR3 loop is CASSQGSGGGQETQYF. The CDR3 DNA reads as TGCGCCAGCAGCCAAGGGTCGGGGGGTGGGCAAGAGACCCAGTACTTC.

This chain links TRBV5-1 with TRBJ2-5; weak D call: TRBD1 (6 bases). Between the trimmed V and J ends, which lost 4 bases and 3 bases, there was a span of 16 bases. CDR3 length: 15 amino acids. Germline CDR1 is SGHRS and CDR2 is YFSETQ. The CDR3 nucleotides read TGCGCCAGCAGCCCCACCGGACAGACCGAAGAGACCCAGTACTTC. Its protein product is CASSPTGQTEETQYF.

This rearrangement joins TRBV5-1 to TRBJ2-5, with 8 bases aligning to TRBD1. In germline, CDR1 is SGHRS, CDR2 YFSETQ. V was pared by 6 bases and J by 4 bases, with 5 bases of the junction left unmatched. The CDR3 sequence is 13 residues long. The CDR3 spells CASNTGGGETQYF. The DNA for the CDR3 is TGCGCCAGCAACACAGGGGGTGGAGAGACCCAGTACTTC.

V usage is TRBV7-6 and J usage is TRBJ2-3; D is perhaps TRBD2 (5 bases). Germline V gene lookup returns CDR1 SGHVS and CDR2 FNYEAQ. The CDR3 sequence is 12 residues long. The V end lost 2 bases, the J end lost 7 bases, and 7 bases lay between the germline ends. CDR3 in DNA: TGTGCCAGCAGCTTAAGCGGAAATACGCAGTATTTT. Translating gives CASSLSGNTQYF.

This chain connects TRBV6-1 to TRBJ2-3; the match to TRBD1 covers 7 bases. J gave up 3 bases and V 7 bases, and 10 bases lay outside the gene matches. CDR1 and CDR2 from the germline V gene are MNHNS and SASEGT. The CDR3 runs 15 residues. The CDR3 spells CASTKTGPVTDTQYF. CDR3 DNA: TGTGCCAGCACCAAGACAGGGCCCGTGACAGATACGCAGTATTTT.

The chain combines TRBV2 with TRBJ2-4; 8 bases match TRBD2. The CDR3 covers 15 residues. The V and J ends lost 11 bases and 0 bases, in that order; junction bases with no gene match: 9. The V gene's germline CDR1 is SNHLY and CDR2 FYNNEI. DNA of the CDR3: TGTGCCTCAAAGGTCGGGGGGGGAGCCAAAAACATTCAGTACTTC. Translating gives CASKVGGGAKNIQYF.

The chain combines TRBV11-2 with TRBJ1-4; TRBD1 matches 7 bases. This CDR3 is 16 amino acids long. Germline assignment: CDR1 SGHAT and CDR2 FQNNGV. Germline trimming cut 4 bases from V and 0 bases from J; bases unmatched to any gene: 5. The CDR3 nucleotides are TGTGCCAGCAGCTCTGGGGACAGACCAACTAATGAAAAACTGTTTTTT. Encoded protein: CASSSGDRPTNEKLFF. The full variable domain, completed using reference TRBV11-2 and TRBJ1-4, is EAGVAQSPRYKIIEKRQSVAFWCNPISGHATLYWYQQILGQGPKLLIQFQNNGVVDDSQLPKDRFSAERLKGVDSTLKIQPAKLEDSAVYLCASSSGDRPTNEKLFFGSGTQLSVL.

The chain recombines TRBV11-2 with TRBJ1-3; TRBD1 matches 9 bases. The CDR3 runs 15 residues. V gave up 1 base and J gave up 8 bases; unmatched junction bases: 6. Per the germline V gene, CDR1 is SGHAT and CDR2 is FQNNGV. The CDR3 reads CASSLGPGQGYTIYF. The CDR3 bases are TGTGCCAGCAGCTTAGGACCGGGACAGGGATACACCATATATTTT.

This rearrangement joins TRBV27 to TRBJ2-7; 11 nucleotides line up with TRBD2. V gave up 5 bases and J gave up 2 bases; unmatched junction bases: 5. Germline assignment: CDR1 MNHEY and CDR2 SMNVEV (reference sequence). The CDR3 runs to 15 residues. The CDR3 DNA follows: TGTGCCAGCAGTCCCGGGACTAGCGGTGCCTACGAGCAGTACTTC. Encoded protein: CASSPGTSGAYEQYF.

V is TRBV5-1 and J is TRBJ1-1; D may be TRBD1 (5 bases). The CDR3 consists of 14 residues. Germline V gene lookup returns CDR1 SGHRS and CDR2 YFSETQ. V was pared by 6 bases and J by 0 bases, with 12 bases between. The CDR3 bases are TGCGCCAGCAAAATGGACATAATGAACACTGAAGCTTTCTTT. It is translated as CASKMDIMNTEAFF.